Below, 5 T cell receptor beta chains from the same sample are listed, as sequenced in a study of CD8 T cells in Susac syndrome. An amount of RNA that ranged from 0.5 to 1 ug was reverse transcribed with random hexamers. In TCRdb, the immunoSEQ multiplex PCR reads were re-called with MiXCR into one record per CDR3 protein. Here the sample spans 150,000 to 200,000 distinct CDR3 sequences, 75% to 95% being singletons. The sequencing input was CD4+ T cells from PBMCs. Every receptor here comes from a human donor with Susac syndrome.

The V and J genes are TRBV7-2 and TRBJ2-7; possibly TRBD2 for D (6 bases). Per germline, CDR1 SGHTA and CDR2 FQGNSA. The CDR3 is 14 residues long. V lost 5 bases and J lost 4, with 15 bases in between. CDR3 sequence: CASSPVGGVYEQYF. The CDR3 bases are TGTGCCAGCAGCCCAGTTGGCGGGGTATACGAGCAGTACTTC. The full variable domain, in which reference TRBV7-2 and TRBJ2-7 provide the parts outside the CDR3, is GAGVSQSPSNKVTEKGKDVELRCDPISGHTALYWYRQSLGQGLEFLIYFQGNSAPDKSGLPSDRFSAERTGGSVSTLTIQRTQQEDSAVYLCASSPVGGVYEQYFGPGTRLTVT.

This clonotype was counted between two and nine times. The chain uses TRBV6-1 and TRBJ2-7; tentative D call: TRBD2 (6 bases). V was shortened by 4 bases and J by 3 bases, with 16 bases between the two germline ends. Germline V lookup: CDR1 MNHNS, CDR2 SASEGT. This CDR3 is 15 amino acids long. This CDR3 is CASSVRDSLNYEQYF. The CDR3 DNA reads TGTGCCAGCAGTGTACGGGACTCGCTAAACTACGAGCAGTACTTC.

The V call is TRBV15, the J call TRBJ1-4; no clear D gene. Germline CDR1 reads LNHNV; CDR2 reads YYDKDF (reference sequence). Trimming pared 1 base from V and 7 bases from J, leaving 7 bases between. The CDR3 is 13 amino acids. DNA of the CDR3: TGTGCCACCAGCAGAGGACGGAGTGAAAAACTGTTTTTT. This gives the protein CATSRGRSEKLFF. The full variable domain, its missing parts supplied by reference TRBV15 and TRBJ1-4, is DAMVIQNPRYQVTQFGKPVTLSCSQTLNHNVMYWYQQKSSQAPKLLFHYYDKDFNNEADTPDNFQSRRPNTSFCFLDIRSPGLGDTAMYLCATSRGRSEKLFFGSGTQLSVL.

The genes are TRBV28 and TRBJ1-5; D ambiguous. V lost 1 base, J lost 6 bases, and 4 bases lay in between. The length of the CDR3 is 12 residues. Germline lookup yields CDR1 MDHEN and CDR2 SYDVKM. CDR3 sequence (DNA): TGTGCCAGCAGTTTATTCTCTCAGCCCCAGCATTTT. Translated: CASSLFSQPQHF.

This sequence joins TRBV28 and TRBJ2-7, with D tentatively TRBD1 (5 bases). The CDR3 runs to 12 residues. Germline assignment: CDR1 MDHEN and CDR2 SYDVKM. Trimming removed 2 bases at V and 9 bases at J, with 11 bases between. The CDR3 reads CASSLMGRGQYF. CDR3 DNA sequence: TGTGCCAGCAGTTTAATGGGAAGGGGGCAGTACTTC.